Below, 6 T cell receptor beta chains from the same sample are listed, as sequenced in a study of T cell clusters in autoimmune cytopenias. TRB was amplified from 250 ng of peripheral blood genomic DNA per sample. TRB was amplified by touch-down multiplex PCR, primer pools A and B combined. From its re-call of the multiplex PCR reads, TCRdb lists each CDR3 protein once, without DNA. This sample contains 1,500 to 2,500 distinct CDR3 sequences. Separately, the same data were catalogued under a study of T cell repertoires in aging, cancer and after chemotherapy.

Material for sequencing was peripheral blood. The receptors stem from a human donor in good health.

Considering frequency, this clonotype is medium-sized. V usage is TRBV5-6 and J usage is TRBJ2-5. Looked up from germline, CDR1 is SGHDT and CDR2 is YYEEEE. The CDR3 contains 11 residues. The CDR3 spells CASSSTGAQYF.

This clonotype ranks as medium-sized in terms of frequency. The gene calls are TRBV27 and TRBJ2-4. The CDR3 extends over 16 amino acids. Germline V gene sequence: CDR1 MNHEY, CDR2 SMNVEV (reference sequence). CDR3 residues: CASSSGRLGGKNIQYF.

By frequency, this clonotype registers medium-sized (0.01 to 0.1%). The chain combines TRBV19 with TRBJ2-2; TCRdb's assignment of TRBD1 cannot be checked, as there is no DNA. The germline gives CDR1 LNHDA, CDR2 SQIVND (reference sequence). The CDR3 runs to 16 residues. CDR3 region: CASSLRTGGSTGELFF. The full variable domain, with the rest looked up from reference TRBV19 and TRBJ2-2, is DGGITQSPKYLFRKEGQNVTLSCEQNLNHDAMYWYRQDPGQGLRLIYYSQIVNDFQKGDIAEGYSVSREKKESFPLTVTSAQKNPTAFYLCASSLRTGGSTGELFFGEGSRLTVL.

CDR3 in amino acids: CASSQEAGPRQPQHF. The chain uses TRBV4-3 and TRBJ1-5. In germline, CDR1 is LGHNA, CDR2 YSLEER. The CDR3 consists of 15 residues.

The chain couples TRBV7-9 to TRBJ2-2; TCRdb selects TRBD1, and the lack of DNA leaves this call unchecked. The CDR3 is made up of 12 amino acids. Germline-derived CDR1 and CDR2 are SEHNR and FQNEAQ (reference sequence). The CDR3 protein is CASRGGVGELFF.

In terms of frequency, this clonotype is medium-sized (0.01 to 0.1%). The chain has TRBV6-5 and TRBJ2-1; no DNA is available, so the TRBD2 call from TCRdb remains unchecked. CDR1 is MNHEY and CDR2 is SVGAGI in the germline V gene. The CDR3 consists of 17 residues. The CDR3: CASSSLKAGGPRAEQFF.